This T cell receptor (beta chain) is from a study of cytomegalovirus exposure and HLA in healthy donors. Overall study results and limits: Diagnosis of cytomegalovirus status made by the classifier reportedly showed high specificity and sensitivity. Cytomegalovirus association was assigned to about 150 TCR beta chains.

This clone has only one observation. Its antigen is as yet unknown. There were likely unrecorded immune exposures, though donors were nominally healthy when sampled. The CDR3 contains 13 residues. Germline V gene lookup returns CDR1 SGHAT and CDR2 FQNNGV. V lost 3 bases and J lost 4; bases outside the gene matches: 3. Primers: 60 Vbeta forward and 13 Jbeta reverse. The data were produced by immunoSEQ multiplex PCR, yet TCRdb's version contains in-frame clones alone and is incomplete. Here the sample spans roughly 180,000 clones, 78% being singletons. The sequencing input was PBMCs. J is TRBJ2-7 and V is TRBV11-2; TRBD2 matches at 7 bases. This TCR came from a female donor in good health and CMV-seronegative. CDR3 amino acids: CASSFGGGYEQYF. The CDR3 nucleotides are TGTGCCAGCAGCTTTGGGGGGGGGTACGAGCAGTACTTC.